The sequence of this TCR beta chain was determined in a study of graft-versus-host responses after intestinal transplantation. Study overall: Recipients received multivisceral, liver-intestinal, or isolated intestinal transplants. Every transplant recipient was induced with anti-thymocyte globulin, then maintained on tacrolimus and steroids for around 3 years.

The junction had 7 bases not matched to a gene; V was cut back by 6 bases and J by 2 bases. Germline-derived CDR1 and CDR2 are SNHLY and FYNNEI. The length of the CDR3 is 16 residues. TCRdb's table, derived via immunoSEQ multiplex PCR, lists solely in-frame clones and lacks some. The sample has some 9,800 clones; roughly 93% are singletons. Points on this clone: The target antigen is unknown.

Study observations and caveats: Levels of circulating GvH clones at their peak were associated with early post-transplant HvG declines. Marrow from the recipient contained GvH clones, some of which had appeared first in ileum or blood.

The gene calls are TRBV2 and TRBJ2-1; 10 bases fit TRBD2. The source was PBMCs, collected 8 days after intestinal transplant. This TCR was recovered from a human patient who received an intestinal transplant, so some T cells may come from the graft donor. CDR3 loop: CASRRAGGPAYNEQFF. As DNA, the CDR3 is TGTGCCAGCAGGCGAGCGGGAGGGCCCGCCTACAATGAGCAGTTCTTC.